The 10 T cell receptor beta chains listed next were all sequenced from one sample in a study of identical twins. TCRdb reanalysed the 5' RACE reads using MiXCR and keeps one entry per CDR3 protein. The sample has around 1.7 million distinct CDR3 sequences; about 30% are singletons. The sample consisted of cord blood. These receptors all stem from a newborn girl in good health.

This clonotype showed up just a few times. J is TRBJ2-3 and V is TRBV6-1, with D perhaps TRBD2 (5 bases). The CDR3 loop spans 13 amino acids. Per the germline V gene, CDR1 is MNHNS and CDR2 is SASEGT. V gave up 11 bases and J gave up 5 bases, with 17 bases separating them. The CDR3 nucleotides are TGTGCCGTGGGCAGCGGCGGACTAGATACGCAGTATTTT. Its translation: CAVGSGGLDTQYF.

The genes are TRBV7-2 and TRBJ2-2, with 7 bases that match TRBD2. V shed 5 bases and J 2 bases; nucleotides not matched to a gene: 5. Germline V gene lookup returns CDR1 SGHTA and CDR2 FQGNSA. This CDR3 has 15 residues. This CDR3 is CASSPLAVNTGELFF. The DNA of the CDR3 is TGTGCCAGCAGCCCGCTAGCGGTTAACACCGGGGAGCTGTTTTTT.

The chain is built from TRBV20-1 and TRBJ1-3, with D tentatively TRBD1 (5 bases). Germline CDR1 is DFQATT and CDR2 is SNEGSKA (reference sequence). V lost 0 bases, J lost 2 bases, and 14 bases lay in between. This CDR3 region has 16 residues. The CDR3 region is CSARDLAAGAGNTIYF. In DNA form, the CDR3 reads TGCAGTGCTAGAGATTTGGCGGCGGGGGCTGGAAACACCATATATTTT.

This clonotype came up a few times. CDR3 coding DNA: TGTGCCAGCAGTTTAGTCCGTGGCGGGCCTATCAACAATGAGCAGTTCTTC. Encoded protein: CASSLVRGGPINNEQFF. V usage is TRBV12-3 or TRBV12-4 and J usage is TRBJ2-1; possible D gene TRBD2, 5 bases. The CDR3 extends over 17 amino acids. Trimming stripped 1 base from V and 5 bases from J, with 18 bases between.

The gene calls are TRBV20-1 and TRBJ2-1, with a weak D call TRBD2 (6 bases). The J call is doubtful: the DNA matches TRBJ2-7 better. Germline CDR1 is DFQATT and CDR2 is SNEGSKA (reference sequence). The CDR3 covers 15 residues. The DNA of the CDR3 is TGCAGTGCTAGAGAGGGGGTAGCGGCCTACAATGAGCAGTACTTC. Translating it yields CSAREGVAAYNEQYF.

This clonotype was observed a few times. The chain carries TRBV21-1 and TRBJ2-7; TRBD2, the table's D call, was not compared with the DNA. TRBV21-1 is annotated as a pseudogene. The CDR3 consists of 14 residues. CDR3 protein: CASSLTGPFYEQYF. Written as DNA, the CDR3 is TGTGCCAGCAGCCTTACAGGGCCCTTTTACGAGCAGTACTTC.

This clonotype was observed a few times. V and J are TRBV20-1 and TRBJ2-5; D is uncertain. V lost 3 bases and J lost 3, with 11 bases in between. The CDR3 extends over 13 amino acids. Germline V lookup: CDR1 DFQATT, CDR2 SNEGSKA (reference sequence). The CDR3 reads CSASRSNEETQYF. CDR3 DNA: TGCAGTGCTAGTCGCAGCAACGAAGAGACCCAGTACTTC.

This clonotype was picked up a small number of times. The chain employs TRBV20-1 and TRBJ2-7; the match to TRBD2 covers 10 bases. CDR1 is DFQATT and CDR2 is SNEGSKA in the germline V gene (reference sequence). The CDR3 has 16 residues. Trimming cost V 0 bases and J 6 bases; bases outside gene matches: 11. Here the CDR3 DNA reads TGCAGTGCTAGAGACCCTAGCGGGAGTTTTGGGCTCGAGCAGTACTTC. It yields the protein CSARDPSGSFGLEQYF.

This clonotype was recorded at least ten times. DNA of the CDR3: TGTGCCAGCAGTACGGGACAGTTAGGCTACACCTTC. Its translation is CASSTGQLGYTF. The V call is TRBV28, the J call TRBJ1-2, with TRBD1 identical over 7 bases. Trimming cost V 5 bases and J 8 bases; bases outside gene matches: 5. Germline V gene lookup returns CDR1 MDHEN and CDR2 SYDVKM. The CDR3 is 12 amino acids.

The V and J genes are TRBV20-1 and TRBJ2-3; 8 bases agree with TRBD2. CDR1 is DFQATT and CDR2 is SNEGSKA in the germline V gene (reference sequence). Trimming at V came to 4 bases and at J to 2 bases, leaving 2 bases not matched to a gene. CDR3 length: 13 residues. This CDR3 is CSAISGVTDTQYF. The CDR3 DNA is TGCAGTGCTATTAGCGGGGTCACAGATACGCAGTATTTT.